This T cell receptor (beta chain) was recovered during a study of blood T cell repertoires in COVID-19. Study context: Acute and convalescent COVID-19 specimens originated in the United States, Italy and Spain. The analysed material was cDNA or gDNA that came from T cells, B-cell-depleted T cells, or PBMCs.

CDR3 size: 13 residues. V shed 5 bases and J 3 bases; nucleotides not matched to a gene: 3. Germline V gene sequence: CDR1 LGHNT, CDR2 FRNRAP. The data were produced by immunoSEQ multiplex PCR, yet TCRdb's version contains in-frame clones alone and is incomplete. Of roughly 84,000 clones listed, approximately 75% are singletons. Sequenced: peripheral blood. This rearrangement joins TRBV12-5 to TRBJ2-5; 7 bases align to TRBD1. This receptor was obtained from a woman aged 45 to 65 with acute or convalescent COVID-19. CDR3 protein: CASGPRGKETQYF. CDR3 DNA sequence: TGTGCTAGTGGTCCCAGGGGGAAAGAGACCCAGTACTTC. Complete variable domain (other parts from reference TRBV12-5 and TRBJ2-5): DARVTQTPRHKVTEMGQEVTMRCQPILGHNTVFWYRQTMMQGLELLAYFRNRAPLDDSGMPKDRFSAEMPDATLATLKIQPSEPRDSAVYFCASGPRGKETQYFGPGTRLLVL.